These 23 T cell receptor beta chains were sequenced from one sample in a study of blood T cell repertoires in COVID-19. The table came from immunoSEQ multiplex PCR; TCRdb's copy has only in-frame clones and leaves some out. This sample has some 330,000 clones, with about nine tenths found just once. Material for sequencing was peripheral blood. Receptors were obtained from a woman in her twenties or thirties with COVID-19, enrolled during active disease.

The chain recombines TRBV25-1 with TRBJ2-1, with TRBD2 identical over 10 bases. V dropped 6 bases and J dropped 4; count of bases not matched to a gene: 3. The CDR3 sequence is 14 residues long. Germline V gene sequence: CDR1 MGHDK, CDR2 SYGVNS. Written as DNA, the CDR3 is TGTGCCAGCAGGCTAGCGGGGGAGTACAATGAGCAGTTCTTC. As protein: CASRLAGEYNEQFF.

The CDR3 DNA reads as TGTGCCAGCAGCCAAGGGGCAGGTGTGAACACTGAAGCTTTCTTT. Translated: CASSQGAGVNTEAFF. The chain carries TRBV4-2 and TRBJ1-1; D uncertain. The V and J ends lost 1 base and 0 bases respectively, with 9 bases between them. Germline-derived CDR1 and CDR2 are LGHNA and YNFKEQ. The CDR3 covers 15 residues.

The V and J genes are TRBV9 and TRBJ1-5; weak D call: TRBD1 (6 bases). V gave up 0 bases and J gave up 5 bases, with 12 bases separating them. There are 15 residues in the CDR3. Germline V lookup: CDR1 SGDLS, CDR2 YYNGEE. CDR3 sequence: CASSVAGQSDQPQHF. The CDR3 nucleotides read TGTGCCAGCAGCGTAGCTGGACAGAGCGATCAGCCCCAGCATTTT. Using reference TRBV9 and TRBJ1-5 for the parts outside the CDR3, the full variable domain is DSGVTQTPKHLITATGQRVTLRCSPRSGDLSVYWYQQSLDQGLQFLIQYYNGEERAKGNILERFSAQQFPDLHSELNLSSLELGDSALYFCASSVAGQSDQPQHFGDGTRLSIL.

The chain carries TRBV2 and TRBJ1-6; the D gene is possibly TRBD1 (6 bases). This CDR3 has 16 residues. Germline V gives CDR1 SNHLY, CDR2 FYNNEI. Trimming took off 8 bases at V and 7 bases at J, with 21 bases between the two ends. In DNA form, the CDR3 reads TGTGCCAGCTCGGACGGGGTTAGGCAGGGGAATTCACCCCTCCACTTT. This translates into CASSDGVRQGNSPLHF.

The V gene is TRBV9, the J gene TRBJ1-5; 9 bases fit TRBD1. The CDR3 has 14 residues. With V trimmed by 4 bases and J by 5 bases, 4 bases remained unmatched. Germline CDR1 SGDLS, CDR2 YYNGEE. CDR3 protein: CASSPTGGDQPQHF. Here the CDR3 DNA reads TGTGCCAGCAGCCCTACAGGGGGCGATCAGCCCCAGCATTTT.

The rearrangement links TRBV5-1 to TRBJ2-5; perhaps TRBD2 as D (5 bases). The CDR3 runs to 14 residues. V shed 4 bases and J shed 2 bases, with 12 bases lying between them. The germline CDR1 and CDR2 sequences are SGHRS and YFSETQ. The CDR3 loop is CASSQSGGQETQYF. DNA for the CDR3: TGCGCCAGCAGCCAAAGTGGAGGACAAGAGACCCAGTACTTC.

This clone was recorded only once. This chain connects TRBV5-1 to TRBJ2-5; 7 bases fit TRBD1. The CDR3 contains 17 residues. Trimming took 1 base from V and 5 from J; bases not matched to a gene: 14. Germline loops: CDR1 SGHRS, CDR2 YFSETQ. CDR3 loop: CASSLLAGGIGEETQYF. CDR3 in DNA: TGCGCCAGCAGCTTGCTTGCAGGGGGAATAGGGGAGGAGACCCAGTACTTC.

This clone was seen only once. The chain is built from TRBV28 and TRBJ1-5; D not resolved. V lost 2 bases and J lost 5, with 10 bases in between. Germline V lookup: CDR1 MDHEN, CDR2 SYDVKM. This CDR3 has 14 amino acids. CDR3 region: CASSLIRFDQPQHF. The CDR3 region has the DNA TGTGCCAGCAGTTTAATCAGGTTCGATCAGCCCCAGCATTTT. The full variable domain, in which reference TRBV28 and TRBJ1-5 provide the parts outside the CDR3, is DVKVTQSSRYLVKRTGEKVFLECVQDMDHENMFWYRQDPGLGLRLIYFSYDVKMKEKGDIPEGYSVSREKKERFSLILESASTNQTSMYLCASSLIRFDQPQHFGDGTRLSIL.

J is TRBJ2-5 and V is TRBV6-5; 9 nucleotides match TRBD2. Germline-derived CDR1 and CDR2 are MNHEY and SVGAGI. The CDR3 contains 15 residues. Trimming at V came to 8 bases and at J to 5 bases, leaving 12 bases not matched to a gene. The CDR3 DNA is TGTGCCAGCTGCTTGTATGCGGGGGGGCCGGAGACCCAGTACTTC. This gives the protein CASCLYAGGPETQYF.

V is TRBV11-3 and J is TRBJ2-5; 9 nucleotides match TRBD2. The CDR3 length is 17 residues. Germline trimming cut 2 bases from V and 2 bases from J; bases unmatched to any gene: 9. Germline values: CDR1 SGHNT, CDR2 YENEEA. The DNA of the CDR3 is TGTGCCAGCAGCTTAATCTCTGCGGGGGGGCCACAAGAGACCCAGTACTTC. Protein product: CASSLISAGGPQETQYF.

In DNA form, the CDR3 reads TGTGCCAGCAGTCTTCAGCGGGCGAGCTCCTACAATGAGCAGTTCTTC. Translation gives CASSLQRASSYNEQFF. The chain couples TRBV2 to TRBJ2-1, with a weak D call TRBD2 (6 bases). The germline CDR1 and CDR2 sequences are SNHLY and FYNNEI. Deletions cut 5 bases from V and 0 bases from J, with 14 bases between. The CDR3 is 16 residues long.

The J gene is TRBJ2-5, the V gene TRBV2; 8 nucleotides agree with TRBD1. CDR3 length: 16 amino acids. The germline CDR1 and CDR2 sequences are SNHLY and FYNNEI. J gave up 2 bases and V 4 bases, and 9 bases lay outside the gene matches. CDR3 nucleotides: TGTGCCAGCAGTGGAAGGTGGGACAGGCTTCAAGAGACCCAGTACTTC. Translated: CASSGRWDRLQETQYF.

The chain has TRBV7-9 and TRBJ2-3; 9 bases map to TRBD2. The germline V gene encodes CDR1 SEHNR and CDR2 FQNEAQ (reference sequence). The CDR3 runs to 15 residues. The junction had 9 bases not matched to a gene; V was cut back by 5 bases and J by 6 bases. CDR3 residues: CASSLAGGSGDTQYF. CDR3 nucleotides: TGTGCCAGCAGCCTGGCGGGAGGGTCCGGGGATACGCAGTATTTT.

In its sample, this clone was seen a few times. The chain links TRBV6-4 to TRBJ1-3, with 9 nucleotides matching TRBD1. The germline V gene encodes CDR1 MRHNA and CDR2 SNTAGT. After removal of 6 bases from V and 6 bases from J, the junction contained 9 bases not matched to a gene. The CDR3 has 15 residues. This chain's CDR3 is CASRGPGQGVNTIYF. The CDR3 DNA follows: TGTGCCAGCAGGGGCCCGGGACAGGGTGTAAACACCATATATTTT.

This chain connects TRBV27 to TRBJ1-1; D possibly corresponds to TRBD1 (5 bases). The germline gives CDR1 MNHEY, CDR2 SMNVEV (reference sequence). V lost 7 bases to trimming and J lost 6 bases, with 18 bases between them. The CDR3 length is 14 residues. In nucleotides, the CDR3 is TGTGCCAGCACTCCCATCCACAGGACGGCTGAAGCTTTCTTT. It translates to CASTPIHRTAEAFF.

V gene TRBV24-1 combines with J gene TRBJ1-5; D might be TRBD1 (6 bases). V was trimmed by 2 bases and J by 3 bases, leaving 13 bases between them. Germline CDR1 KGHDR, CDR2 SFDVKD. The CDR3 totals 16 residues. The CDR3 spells CATSDSGDWNNQPQHF. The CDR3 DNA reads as TGTGCCACCAGTGATTCAGGGGATTGGAACAATCAGCCCCAGCATTTT.

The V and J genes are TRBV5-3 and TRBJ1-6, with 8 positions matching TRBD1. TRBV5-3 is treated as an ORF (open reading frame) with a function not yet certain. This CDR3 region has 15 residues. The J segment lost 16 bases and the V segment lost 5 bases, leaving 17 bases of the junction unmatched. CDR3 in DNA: TGTGCCAGAAGTTCAGAGGGGACAGGAACAGGGGCGCTCCACTTT. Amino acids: CARSSEGTGTGALHF.

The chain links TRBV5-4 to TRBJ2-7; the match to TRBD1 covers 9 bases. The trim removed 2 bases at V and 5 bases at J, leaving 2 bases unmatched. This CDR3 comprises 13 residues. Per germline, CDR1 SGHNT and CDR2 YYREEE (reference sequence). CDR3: CASSFGQGNEQYF. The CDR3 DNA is TGTGCCAGCAGCTTCGGACAGGGGAACGAGCAGTACTTC.

The CDR3 DNA follows: TGTGCCAGCAGCCCCCGAGGTGGGACTGAAGCTTTCTTT. Its protein is CASSPRGGTEAFF. This chain joins TRBV7-9 and TRBJ1-1, with D uncertain. The V and J ends lost 5 bases and 5 bases respectively, with 12 bases between them. Germline CDR1 reads SEHNR; CDR2 reads FQNEAQ (reference sequence). CDR3 length: 13 residues.

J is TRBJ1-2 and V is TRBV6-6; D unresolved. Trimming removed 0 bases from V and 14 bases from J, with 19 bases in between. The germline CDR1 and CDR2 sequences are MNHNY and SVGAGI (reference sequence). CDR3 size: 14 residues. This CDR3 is CASSYSGTAYFRTF. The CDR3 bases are TGTGCCAGCAGTTACTCGGGCACGGCGTATTTTAGAACCTTC.

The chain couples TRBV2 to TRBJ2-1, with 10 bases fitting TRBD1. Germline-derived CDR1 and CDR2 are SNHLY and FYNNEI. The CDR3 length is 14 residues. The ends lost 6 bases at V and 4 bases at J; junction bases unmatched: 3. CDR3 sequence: CASSPGQGYNEQFF. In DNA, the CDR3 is TGTGCCAGCAGCCCGGGACAGGGGTACAATGAGCAGTTCTTC.

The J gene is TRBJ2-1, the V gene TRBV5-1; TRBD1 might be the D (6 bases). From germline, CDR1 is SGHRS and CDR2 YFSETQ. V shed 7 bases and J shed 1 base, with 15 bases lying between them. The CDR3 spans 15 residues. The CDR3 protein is CASGYRADSYNEQFF. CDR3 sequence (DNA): TGCGCCAGCGGTTACAGGGCGGATTCCTACAATGAGCAGTTCTTC.

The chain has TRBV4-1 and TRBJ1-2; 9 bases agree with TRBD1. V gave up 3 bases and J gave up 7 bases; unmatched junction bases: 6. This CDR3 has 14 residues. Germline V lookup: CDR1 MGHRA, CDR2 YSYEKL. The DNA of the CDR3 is TGCGCCAGCAGCCAGCCGGGACAGGGCTCTGGCTACACCTTC. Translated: CASSQPGQGSGYTF.